This TCR beta chain appears in the sequencing data of a study of human thymus T cells. Regarding the study as a whole: Thymic repertoires of unrelated individuals were reported in related research to overlap highly.

Note on this clone: Its specificity is unknown.

Germline trimming cut 0 bases from V and 5 bases from J; bases unmatched to any gene: 6. The CDR3 totals 16 residues. CDR1 SGDLS and CDR2 YYNGEE come from the germline V gene. Corrective heart surgery yielded the resections from which the thymus tissue came. Assay: immunoSEQ multiplex PCR; the TCRdb copy retains only in-frame clones and omits some. This table has tens of thousands of clones, over 85% appearing once. The sequence was collected from a girl in the first two years of life with a congenital heart defect but otherwise immunologically healthy. Sequencing input: thymus tissue. J is TRBJ2-2 and V is TRBV9, with TRBD2 identical over 8 bases. CDR3 sequence (DNA): TGTGCCAGCAGCGTAGCAAGCGGGAGAGGTACCGGGGAGCTGTTTTTT. As protein: CASSVASGRGTGELFF. Based on the CDR3 plus reference TRBV9 and TRBJ2-2, the full variable domain is DSGVTQTPKHLITATGQRVTLRCSPRSGDLSVYWYQQSLDQGLQFLIQYYNGEERAKGNILERFSAQQFPDLHSELNLSSLELGDSALYFCASSVASGRGTGELFFGEGSRLTVL.